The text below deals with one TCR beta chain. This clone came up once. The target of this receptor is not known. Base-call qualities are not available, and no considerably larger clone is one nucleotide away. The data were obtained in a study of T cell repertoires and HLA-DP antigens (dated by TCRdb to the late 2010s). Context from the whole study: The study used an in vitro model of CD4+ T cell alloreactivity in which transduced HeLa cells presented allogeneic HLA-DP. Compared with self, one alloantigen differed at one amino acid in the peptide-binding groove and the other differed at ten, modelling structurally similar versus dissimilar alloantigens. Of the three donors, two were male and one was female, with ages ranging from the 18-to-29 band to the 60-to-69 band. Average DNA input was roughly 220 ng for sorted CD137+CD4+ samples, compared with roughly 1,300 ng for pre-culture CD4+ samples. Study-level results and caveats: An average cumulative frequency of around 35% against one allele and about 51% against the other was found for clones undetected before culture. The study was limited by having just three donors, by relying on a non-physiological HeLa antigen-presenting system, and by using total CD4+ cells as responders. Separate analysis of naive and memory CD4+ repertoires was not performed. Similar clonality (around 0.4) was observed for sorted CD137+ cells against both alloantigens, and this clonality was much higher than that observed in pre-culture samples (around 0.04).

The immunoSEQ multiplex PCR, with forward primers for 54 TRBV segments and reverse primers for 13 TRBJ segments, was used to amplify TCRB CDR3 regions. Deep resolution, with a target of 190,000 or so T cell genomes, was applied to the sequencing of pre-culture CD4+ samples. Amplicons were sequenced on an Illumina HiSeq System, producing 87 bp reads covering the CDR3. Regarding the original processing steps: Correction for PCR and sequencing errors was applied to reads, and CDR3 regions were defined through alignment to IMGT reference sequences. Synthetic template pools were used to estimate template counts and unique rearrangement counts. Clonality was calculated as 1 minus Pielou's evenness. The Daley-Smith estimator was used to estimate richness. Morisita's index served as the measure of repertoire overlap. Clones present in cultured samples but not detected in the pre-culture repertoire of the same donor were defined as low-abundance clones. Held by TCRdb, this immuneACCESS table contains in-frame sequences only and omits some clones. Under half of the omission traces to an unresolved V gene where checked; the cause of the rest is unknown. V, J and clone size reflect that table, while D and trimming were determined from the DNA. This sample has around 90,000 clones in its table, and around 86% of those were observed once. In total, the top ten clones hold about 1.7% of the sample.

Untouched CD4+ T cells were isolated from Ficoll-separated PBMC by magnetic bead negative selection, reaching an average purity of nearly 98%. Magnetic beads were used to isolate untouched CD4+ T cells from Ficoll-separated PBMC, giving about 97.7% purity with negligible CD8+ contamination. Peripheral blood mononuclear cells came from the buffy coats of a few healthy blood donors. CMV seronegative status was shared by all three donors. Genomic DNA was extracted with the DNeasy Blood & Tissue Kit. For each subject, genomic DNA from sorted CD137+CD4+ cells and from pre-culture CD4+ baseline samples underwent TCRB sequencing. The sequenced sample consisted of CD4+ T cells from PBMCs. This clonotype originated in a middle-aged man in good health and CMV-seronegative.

The CDR3 reads CASSLVVPAGEQYF. The base sequence is TGTGCCAGCAGCTTAGTTGTACCCGCGGGGGAGCAGTACTTC. The rearranged segments are TRBV7-9 and TRBJ2-7, and possibly TRBD2, on 6 matching bases. From cysteine to phenylalanine, the CDR3 is 14 amino acids long. The DNA shown is the 42-base CDR3, in frame from base 1. The germline ends are 14 bases apart after V is trimmed by 1 base and J by 7 bases. CDR1 and CDR2 were assigned from the germline V gene (reference sequence) as SEHNR and FQNEAQ.